These 9 T cell receptor beta chains were sequenced from one sample in a study of regulatory T cells in long-lasting Graves disease. Assembly of TCR beta libraries relied on iRepertoire HTBI primers together with Arm-PCR of CDR3 regions. TCRdb itself ran the multiplex PCR reads through MiXCR, one entry per CDR3 protein. The profile shows about 220,000 distinct CDR3 sequences, approximately 19% of them singletons. Indicated time point: newly diagnosed GD, antithyroid drugs for less than 3 months. The TCR library was prepared using RNA isolated from PBMCs. The data were also submitted as part of a second study, on T cells in Graves' hyperthyroidism and ophthalmopathy.

The sequenced sample was peripheral blood mononuclear cells (PBMCs), obtained at new diagnosis, from a patient treated with antithyroid drugs. These TCRs come from a woman younger than 45 with Graves disease.

This clonotype was picked up a small number of times. The chain has TRBV2 and TRBJ2-7, with D uncertain. The CDR3 runs 14 residues. Looked up from germline, CDR1 is SNHLY and CDR2 is FYNNEI. The V gene lost 5 bases and the J gene lost 1 base, with 12 bases spanning the gap. CDR3 coding DNA: TGTGCCAGCAGTTTGGCAGGCCAGTCCTACGAGCAGTACTTC. Encoded protein: CASSLAGQSYEQYF.

The chain combines TRBV5-1 with TRBJ2-3; perhaps TRBD2 as D (6 bases). CDR1 and CDR2 (germline): SGHRS, YFSETQ. Trimming shortened V by 2 bases and J by 2 bases, and 12 bases separated the two germline ends. The CDR3 has 15 amino acids. In DNA, the CDR3 is TGCGCCAGCAGCTTCTCGGGACTGTACACAGATACGCAGTATTTT. Translated, it gives CASSFSGLYTDTQYF.

V usage is TRBV9 and J usage is TRBJ1-6; D not certain. The CDR3 has 15 amino acids. The V end lost 0 bases, the J end lost 8 bases, and 12 bases lay between the germline ends. CDR1 is SGDLS, CDR2 YYNGEE, per germline. The CDR3 region has the DNA TGTGCCAGCAGCGTAGAAGGTGGCGAGGATTCACCCCTCCACTTT. Amino acid sequence: CASSVEGGEDSPLHF.

At least ten counts were recorded for this clonotype. The DNA for the CDR3 is TGTGCCAGTAGTAGGACAGGGGAATATTCACCCCTCCACTTT. Protein product: CASSRTGEYSPLHF. The V call is TRBV19, the J call TRBJ1-6; 9 nucleotides agree with TRBD1. The germline V gene has CDR1 LNHDA and CDR2 SQIVND (reference sequence). The J segment lost 8 bases and the V segment lost 4 bases, leaving 3 bases of the junction unmatched. The CDR3 runs to 14 residues.

For this clonotype: A far larger clone lies a single base away; this is likely a read error. This chain joins TRBV7-9 and TRBJ2-1, with no clear D. This CDR3 spans 14 amino acids. The V gene's germline CDR1 is SEHNR and CDR2 FQNEAQ (reference sequence). V was clipped by 4 bases and J by 10 bases, with 17 bases between them. This CDR3 reads CASSSTLGQVEQFF. Written as DNA, the CDR3 is TGTGCCAGCAGCTCAACCTTAGGTCAAGTGGAGCAGTTCTTC.

This clonotype was seen a few times. The chain employs TRBV30 and TRBJ2-5; 7 positions agree with TRBD2. J lost 5 bases, V lost 1 base, and 7 bases had no gene match. The CDR3 is 14 residues long. Germline CDR1 reads GTSNPN; CDR2 reads SVGIG (reference sequence). The DNA of the CDR3 is TGTGCCTGGAGTGGTCGGGAGGTTTTGGAGACCCAGTACTTC. Its protein product is CAWSGREVLETQYF.

This clonotype occurred many times. The gene calls are TRBV7-9 and TRBJ2-3, with 8 bases lining up with TRBD1. After removal of 3 bases from V and 0 bases from J, the junction contained 5 bases not matched to a gene. The CDR3 has 16 residues. The germline CDR1 and CDR2 sequences are SEHNR and FQNEAQ (reference sequence). CDR3 bases: TGTGCCAGCAGCTTTTTGACAGGGGCTAGCACAGATACGCAGTATTTT. This codes for CASSFLTGASTDTQYF.

With regard to this clonotype: A read error may explain this, as a much larger clone is one base away. The chain recombines TRBV19 with TRBJ2-1; 7 bases line up with TRBD2. CDR3 size: 12 residues. Germline V gives CDR1 LNHDA, CDR2 SQIVND (reference sequence). In DNA, the CDR3 is TGTGCCACGGACGGGAGGAACAATGAGCGGTTCTTC. Translating it yields CATDGRNNERFF.

This CDR3 is CASSPEGAVSTDTQYF. CDR3 in DNA: TGTGCCAGCAGCCCTGAGGGGGCGGTGAGCACAGATACGCAGTATTTT. This chain joins TRBV7-9 and TRBJ2-3; 7 bases are a match to TRBD1. CDR1 SEHNR and CDR2 FQNEAQ come from the germline V gene (reference sequence). The CDR3 spans 16 residues. V shed 5 bases and J 0 bases; nucleotides not matched to a gene: 8. The whole variable domain, filled in from reference TRBV7-9 and TRBJ2-3, reads DTGVSQNPRHKITKRGQNVTFRCDPISEHNRLYWYRQTLGQGPEFLTYFQNEAQLEKSRLLSDRFSAERPKGSFSTLEIQRTEQGDSAMYLCASSPEGAVSTDTQYFGPGTRLTVL.